The next 20 T cell receptor beta chains were all read from a single sample in a study of cytomegalovirus exposure and HLA in healthy donors. PCR involved 60 Vbeta and 13 Jbeta primers. Some clones are missing from TCRdb's copy, which holds only in-frame ones; the method was immunoSEQ multiplex PCR. The profile covers 100,000 to 150,000 clones, with approximately 78% appearing a single time and 3% to 4.5% taken by the ten largest. The sample taken for sequencing was PBMCs. The receptors come from a man aged 40-55 years in good health and CMV-seronegative.

A remark on this clone: An end of the junction differs from the germline gene, which may be a read error. The sample contains more than one DNA sequence encoding this CDR3. The chain uses TRBV7-2 and TRBJ1-6; TRBD1 is a possible D gene (5 bases). CDR1 and CDR2 (germline): SGHTA, FQGNSA. CDR3 size: 14 residues. This CDR3 is CASSRTRVNSPLHF. The CDR3 coding sequence is TGTGCCAGCAGCCGCACCAGGGTGAATTCGCCCCTCCACTTT.

The chain links TRBV2 to TRBJ2-5; D unclear. The closer fit of TRBJ2-7 to the DNA end suggests the J call may be wrong. CDR1 SNHLY and CDR2 FYNNEI come from the germline V gene. CDR3 length: 11 residues. DNA for the CDR3: TGTGCCAGCAGTGCAACTTACGAGCAGTACTTC. It translates to CASSATYEQYF.

The chain joins TRBV7-9 to TRBJ1-6; the D is unclear. Germline V lookup: CDR1 SEHNR, CDR2 FQNEAQ (reference sequence). Deletions cut 5 bases from V and 6 bases from J, with 5 bases between. The CDR3 length is 12 residues. This chain's CDR3 is CASSRLNSPLHF. Here the CDR3 DNA reads TGTGCCAGCAGCCGACTTAATTCACCCCTCCACTTT.

A few counts support this clone. One end of the junction is discordant with germline, which a read error may explain. The CDR3 DNA is TGTGCCAGCAGTTACGACAGAACCAGGATCCTCTTC. The encoded protein is CASSYDRTRILF. The chain is built from TRBV6-5 and TRBJ2-7; tentative D call: TRBD1 (5 bases). Germline assignment: CDR1 MNHEY and CDR2 SVGAGI. The CDR3 extends over 12 amino acids.

The chain couples TRBV19 to TRBJ1-1, with D possibly being TRBD1 (6 bases). The V end was cut by 6 bases, the J end by 11 bases, with 16 bases between. The germline gives CDR1 LNHDA, CDR2 SQIVND (reference sequence). CDR3 length: 12 residues. The CDR3 region is CASSSGDMRAFF. CDR3 coding DNA: TGTGCCAGTAGCTCCGGGGACATGAGGGCTTTCTTT.

The chain recombines TRBV7-9 with TRBJ2-4, with D possibly matching TRBD2 (6 bases). Germline-derived CDR1 and CDR2 are SEHNR and FQNEAQ (reference sequence). Trimming stripped 1 base from V and 9 bases from J, with 10 bases between. CDR3 length: 13 residues. The CDR3 reads CASSLVPGSIQYF. The CDR3 DNA reads as TGTGCCAGCAGCTTAGTCCCCGGGAGCATTCAGTACTTC.

V and J are TRBV5-1 and TRBJ2-2; perhaps TRBD1 as D (5 bases). Trimming stripped 0 bases from V and 0 bases from J, with 12 bases between. There are 17 residues in the CDR3. Germline CDR1 is SGHRS and CDR2 is YFSETQ. Here the CDR3 reads CASSLESGASNTGELFF. Here the CDR3 DNA reads TGCGCCAGCAGCTTGGAATCTGGGGCCTCGAACACCGGGGAGCTGTTTTTT.

The chain links TRBV5-5 to TRBJ2-5; 11 bases are shared with TRBD2. V was clipped by 5 bases and J by 4 bases; unmatched bases: 4. Germline values: CDR1 SGHKS, CDR2 YYEKEE (reference sequence). The CDR3 length is 14 residues. The CDR3 nucleotides are TGTGCCAGCAGGCTAGCGGGGGGCTCAGAGACCCAGTACTTC. Amino acid sequence: CASRLAGGSETQYF.

This chain joins TRBV2 and TRBJ2-5; a possible D gene is TRBD1 (6 bases). V was clipped by 6 bases and J by 7 bases, with 18 bases between them. The germline gives CDR1 SNHLY, CDR2 FYNNEI. CDR3 length equals 14 residues. The CDR3 loop reads CASRASQGTVTQYF. In nucleotides, the CDR3 is TGTGCCAGCAGGGCCTCACAGGGCACTGTGACCCAGTACTTC.

About this clone itself: The junction differs from germline at one of its ends, possibly a read error. The genes are TRBV7-9 and TRBJ1-2, with 7 bases matching TRBD1. CDR3 length: 14 amino acids. From germline, CDR1 is SEHNR and CDR2 FQNEAQ (reference sequence). This CDR3 reads CSSSPTPGGGGYTF. The CDR3, as DNA: TGTTCCAGCAGCCCTACCCCAGGGGGAGGAGGCTACACCTTC.

This chain links TRBV6-5 with TRBJ1-3; a weak D match, TRBD1 (6 bases). The ends were cut back, 6 bases at V and 4 bases at J, with 16 bases in the middle. The CDR3 sequence is 15 residues long. Germline-derived CDR1 and CDR2 are MNHEY and SVGAGI. CDR3 loop: CASSSGGAGGNTIYF. The CDR3, as DNA: TGTGCCAGCAGCTCCGGGGGGGCAGGAGGAAACACCATATATTTT.

The chain couples TRBV7-3 to TRBJ2-3; weak D call: TRBD1 (7 bases). This CDR3 has 13 residues. Germline lookup yields CDR1 SGHTA and CDR2 FQGTGA. V dropped 4 bases and J dropped 5 bases, with 10 bases sitting between them. The CDR3 is CASSSQGGDTQYF. The CDR3 coding sequence is TGTGCCAGCAGCTCGCAGGGGGGAGATACGCAGTATTTT.

V usage is TRBV6-5 and J usage is TRBJ2-2; 7 nucleotides align to TRBD1. Germline CDR1 reads MNHEY; CDR2 reads SVGAGI. This CDR3 is built from 15 residues. J gave up 4 bases and V 6 bases, and 8 bases lay outside the gene matches. CDR3 in DNA: TGTGCCAGCAGAGAACAGGGGTGGGGCACCGGGGAGCTGTTTTTT. As protein: CASREQGWGTGELFF.

This chain links TRBV5-1 with TRBJ1-2, with no clear D. Trimming cost V 1 base and J 4 bases, with 14 bases left between them. The CDR3 has 15 residues. Per germline, CDR1 SGHRS and CDR2 YFSETQ. CDR3 bases: TGCGCCAGCAGCTTGTCTCTGCAGGCCGGCTATGGCTACACCTTC. It codes for CASSLSLQAGYGYTF.

This clone was detected a few times. The V call is TRBV6-6, the J call TRBJ1-5, with no clear D. Germline V lookup: CDR1 MNHNY, CDR2 SVGAGI (reference sequence). The length of the CDR3 is 16 residues. With 5 bases removed from V and 0 bases from J, the gap between germline ends came to 14 bases. CDR3 sequence: CASSAQRRDSNQPQHF. CDR3 nucleotides: TGTGCCAGCAGTGCTCAGCGGAGAGATAGCAATCAGCCCCAGCATTTT.

A single count supports this clone. The chain uses TRBV5-6 and TRBJ1-2; TRBD1 aligns across 10 bases. The CDR3 consists of 18 residues. Germline assignment: CDR1 SGHDT and CDR2 YYEEEE. J gave up 4 bases and V 2 bases, and 14 bases lay outside the gene matches. The CDR3 protein is CASSFSNPGQGMAYGYTF. CDR3 nucleotide sequence: TGTGCCAGCAGCTTCTCCAACCCGGGACAGGGGATGGCCTATGGCTACACCTTC.

The J gene is TRBJ1-1, the V gene TRBV19, with D possibly being TRBD1 (6 bases). Germline CDR1 LNHDA, CDR2 SQIVND (reference sequence). V lost 7 bases and J lost 0, with 18 bases in between. The CDR3 runs to 16 residues. The CDR3 nucleotides read TGTGCCAGTATTCCACAGGGCCGCAATATGAACACTGAAGCTTTCTTT. Residues: CASIPQGRNMNTEAFF.

The chain recombines TRBV28 with TRBJ1-1; the match to TRBD1 covers 7 bases. This CDR3 has 13 residues. Germline V gives CDR1 MDHEN, CDR2 SYDVKM. V was clipped by 10 bases and J by 4 bases; unmatched bases: 9. The chain's CDR3 is CAILPRGSTEAFF. DNA for the CDR3: TGTGCCATCCTTCCCAGGGGGTCCACTGAAGCTTTCTTT. Variable domain in full (rest from reference TRBV28 and TRBJ1-1): DVKVTQSSRYLVKRTGEKVFLECVQDMDHENMFWYRQDPGLGLRLIYFSYDVKMKEKGDIPEGYSVSREKKERFSLILESASTNQTSMYLCAILPRGSTEAFFGQGTRLTVV.

This chain uses TRBV7-2 with TRBJ1-2; D perhaps matches TRBD1 (5 bases). The CDR3 has 16 residues. The V and J ends lost 5 bases and 4 bases respectively, with 20 bases between them. The germline gives CDR1 SGHTA, CDR2 FQGNSA. The CDR3 is CASSPGGVRASYGYTF. CDR3 bases: TGTGCCAGCAGCCCCGGTGGGGTCAGGGCGAGCTATGGCTACACCTTC.

This rearrangement joins TRBV9 to TRBJ1-6; D unclear. V was shortened by 2 bases and J by 10 bases, with 10 bases between the two germline ends. CDR1 is SGDLS and CDR2 is YYNGEE in the germline V gene. The CDR3 contains 13 residues. CDR3 protein: CASSVAGRSPLHF. In DNA form, the CDR3 reads TGTGCCAGCAGCGTGGCAGGTCGGTCACCCCTCCACTTT.